This T cell receptor beta chain was obtained from a study of CXCR3-negative and CXCR3-positive naive CD8 T cells. The authors made the TRB cDNA libraries by 5' RACE using UMI labels. TCRdb re-called the 5' RACE reads; every CDR3 protein appears as one record, without DNA. This sample's table has 140,000 to 150,000 distinct CDR3 sequences. The CDR3 consists of 15 residues. Germline CDR1 reads SGHRS; CDR2 reads YFSETQ. As regards this clonotype: As yet, its antigen is unknown.

Study-level points and caveats: Each naive subset displayed comparably high diversity, whereas memory CD8+ cells displayed much lower diversity. When CXCR3-positive naive cells were set against CXCR3-negative naive cells, the former had more hydrophobic TRB CDR3s.

Source material: naive CXCR3+ CD8+ T cells from blood. Specified subset: CD45RO-CCR7+CD27+CD95- naive CD8+ T cells expressing CXCR3 (TNR3+). The chain joins TRBV5-1 to TRBJ2-6. This receptor was identified in a human donor in good health. Some clones in this sample may be carry-over from other donors' samples. The CDR3 region is CASSLTGFGANVLTF.